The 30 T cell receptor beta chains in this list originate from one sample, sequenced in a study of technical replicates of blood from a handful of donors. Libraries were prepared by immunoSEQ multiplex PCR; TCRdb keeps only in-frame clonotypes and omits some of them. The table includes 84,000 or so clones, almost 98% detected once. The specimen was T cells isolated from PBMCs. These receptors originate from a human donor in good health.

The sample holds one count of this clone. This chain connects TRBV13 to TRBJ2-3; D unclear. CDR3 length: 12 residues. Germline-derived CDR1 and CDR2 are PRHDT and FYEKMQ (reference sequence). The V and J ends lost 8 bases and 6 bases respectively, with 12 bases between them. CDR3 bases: TGTGCCAGCCAGTGGAGAGACGATACGCAGTATTTT. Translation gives CASQWRDDTQYF. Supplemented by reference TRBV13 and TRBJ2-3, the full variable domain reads AAGVIQSPRHLIKEKRETATLKCYPIPRHDTVYWYQQGPGQDPQFLISFYEKMQSDKGSIPDRFSAQQFSDYHSELNMSSLELGDSALYFCASQWRDDTQYFGPGTRLTVL.

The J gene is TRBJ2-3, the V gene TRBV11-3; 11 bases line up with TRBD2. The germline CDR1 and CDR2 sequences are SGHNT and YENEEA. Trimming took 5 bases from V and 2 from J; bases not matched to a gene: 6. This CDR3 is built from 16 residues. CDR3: CASSARLAGHTDTQYF. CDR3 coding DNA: TGTGCCAGCAGCGCACGACTAGCGGGACACACAGATACGCAGTATTTT. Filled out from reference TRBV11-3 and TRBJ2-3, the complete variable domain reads EAGVVQSPRYKIIEKKQPVAFWCNPISGHNTLYWYLQNLGQGPELLIRYENEEAVDDSQLPKDRFSAERLKGVDSTLKIQPAELGDSAVYLCASSARLAGHTDTQYFGPGTRLTVL.

The CDR3 loop reads CASSFTGAGQPQHF. DNA of the CDR3: TGTGCCAGCAGTTTCACAGGGGCAGGGCAGCCCCAGCATTTT. The rearrangement uses TRBV6-6 and TRBJ1-5, with 7 positions matching TRBD1. The ends lost 4 bases at V and 7 bases at J; junction bases unmatched: 7. Germline V gene sequence: CDR1 MNHNY, CDR2 SVGAGI (reference sequence). This CDR3 has 14 residues.

CDR3 sequence: CASSPLAGGVTDTQYF. CDR3 in DNA: TGTGCCAGCAGCCCACTAGCGGGAGGGGTGACAGATACGCAGTATTTT. The chain has TRBV7-6 and TRBJ2-3; TRBD2 matches at 13 bases. CDR3 length: 16 residues. Germline-derived CDR1 and CDR2 are SGHVS and FNYEAQ. With 5 bases clipped from V and 3 bases from J, the junction kept 5 bases outside the gene matches.

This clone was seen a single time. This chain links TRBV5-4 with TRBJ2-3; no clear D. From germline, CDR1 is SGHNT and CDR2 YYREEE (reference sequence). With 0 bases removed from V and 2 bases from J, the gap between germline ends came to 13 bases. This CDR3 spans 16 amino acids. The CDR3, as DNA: TGTGCCAGCAGCTTGGGCTCCTACTTAATCACAGATACGCAGTATTTT. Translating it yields CASSLGSYLITDTQYF.

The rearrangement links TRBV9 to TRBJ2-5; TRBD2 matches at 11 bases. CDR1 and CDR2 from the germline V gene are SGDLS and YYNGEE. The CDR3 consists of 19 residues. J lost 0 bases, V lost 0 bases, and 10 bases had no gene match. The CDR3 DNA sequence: TGTGCCAGCAGCGTAGGTTTCGCTAGCGGGGGGCCAAACCAAGAGACCCAGTACTTC. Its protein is CASSVGFASGGPNQETQYF.

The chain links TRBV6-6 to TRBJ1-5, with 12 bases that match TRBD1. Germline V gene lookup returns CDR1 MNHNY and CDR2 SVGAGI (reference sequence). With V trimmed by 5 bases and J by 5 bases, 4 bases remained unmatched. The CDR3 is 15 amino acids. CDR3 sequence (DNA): TGTGCCAGCAGTGGGACAGGGGGCTTCTATCAGCCCCAGCATTTT. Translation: CASSGTGGFYQPQHF.

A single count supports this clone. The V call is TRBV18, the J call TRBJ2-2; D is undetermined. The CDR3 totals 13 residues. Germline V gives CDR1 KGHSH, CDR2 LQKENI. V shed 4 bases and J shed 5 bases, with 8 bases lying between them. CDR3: CASSRVTTGELFF. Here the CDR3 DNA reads TGTGCCAGCTCACGGGTGACTACCGGGGAGCTGTTTTTT.

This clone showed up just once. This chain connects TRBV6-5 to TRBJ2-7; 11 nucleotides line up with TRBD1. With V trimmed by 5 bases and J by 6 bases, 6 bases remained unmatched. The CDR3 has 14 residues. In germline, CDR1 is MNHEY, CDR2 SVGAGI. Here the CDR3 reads CASSPRTGGTEQYF. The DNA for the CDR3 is TGTGCCAGCAGTCCCCGGACAGGGGGCACCGAGCAGTACTTC.

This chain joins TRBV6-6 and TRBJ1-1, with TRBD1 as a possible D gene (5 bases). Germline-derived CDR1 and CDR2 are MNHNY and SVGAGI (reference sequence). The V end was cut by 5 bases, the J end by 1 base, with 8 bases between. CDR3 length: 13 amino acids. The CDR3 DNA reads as TGTGCCAGCAGTCAGCAGGGGAACACTGAAGCTTTCTTT. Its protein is CASSQQGNTEAFF.

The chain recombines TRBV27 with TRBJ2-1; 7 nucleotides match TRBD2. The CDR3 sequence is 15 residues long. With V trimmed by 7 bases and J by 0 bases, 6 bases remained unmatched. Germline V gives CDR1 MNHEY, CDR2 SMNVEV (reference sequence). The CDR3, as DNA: TGTGCCAGCACCCAGGGAGGGAGCTCCTACAATGAGCAGTTCTTC. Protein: CASTQGGSSYNEQFF.

The CDR3 spells CASRGQINQPQHF. The CDR3 bases are TGTGCCTCCCGGGGACAGATCAATCAGCCCCAGCATTTT. This rearrangement joins TRBV2 to TRBJ1-5; 7 bases are a match to TRBD1. The length of the CDR3 is 13 residues. After removal of 11 bases from V and 3 bases from J, the junction contained 7 bases not matched to a gene. Per germline, CDR1 SNHLY and CDR2 FYNNEI.

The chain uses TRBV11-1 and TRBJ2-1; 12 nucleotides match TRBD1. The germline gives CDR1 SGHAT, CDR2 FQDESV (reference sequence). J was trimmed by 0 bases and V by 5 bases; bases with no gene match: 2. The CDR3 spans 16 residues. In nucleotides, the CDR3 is TGTGCCAGCAGCGGGACAGGGGGCAGCTCCTACAATGAGCAGTTCTTC. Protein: CASSGTGGSSYNEQFF.

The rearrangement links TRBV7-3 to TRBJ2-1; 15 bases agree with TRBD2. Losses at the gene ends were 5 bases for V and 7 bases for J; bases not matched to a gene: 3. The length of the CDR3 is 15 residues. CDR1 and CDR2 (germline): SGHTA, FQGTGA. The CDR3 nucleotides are TGTGCCAGCAGCCGGACTAGCGGGGGGGAGAATGAGCAGTTCTTC. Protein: CASSRTSGGENEQFF. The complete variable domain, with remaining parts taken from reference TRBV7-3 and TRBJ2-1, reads GAGVSQTPSNKVTEKGKYVELRCDPISGHTALYWYRQSLGQGPEFLIYFQGTGAADDSGLPNDRFFAVRPEGSVSTLKIQRTERGDSAVYLCASSRTSGGENEQFFGPGTRLTVL.

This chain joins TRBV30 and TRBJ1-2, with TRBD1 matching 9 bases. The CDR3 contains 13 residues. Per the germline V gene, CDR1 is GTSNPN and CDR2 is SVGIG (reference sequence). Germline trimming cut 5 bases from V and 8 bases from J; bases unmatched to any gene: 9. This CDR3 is CAWGTGGARGYTF. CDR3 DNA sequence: TGTGCCTGGGGAACAGGGGGCGCGAGGGGCTACACCTTC.

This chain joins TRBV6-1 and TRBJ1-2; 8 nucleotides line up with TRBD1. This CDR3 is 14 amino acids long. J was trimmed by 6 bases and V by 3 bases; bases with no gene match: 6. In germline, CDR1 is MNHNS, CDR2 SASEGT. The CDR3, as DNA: TGTGCCAGCAGTGAGGACAGGGTAGGAAATGGCTACACCTTC. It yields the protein CASSEDRVGNGYTF.

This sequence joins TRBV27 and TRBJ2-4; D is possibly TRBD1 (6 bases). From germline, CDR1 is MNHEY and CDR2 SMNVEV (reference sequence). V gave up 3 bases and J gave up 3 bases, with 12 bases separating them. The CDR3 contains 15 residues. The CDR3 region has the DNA TGTGCCAGCAGTTTTCAGGGGTCGGTCAAAAACATTCAGTACTTC. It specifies CASSFQGSVKNIQYF.

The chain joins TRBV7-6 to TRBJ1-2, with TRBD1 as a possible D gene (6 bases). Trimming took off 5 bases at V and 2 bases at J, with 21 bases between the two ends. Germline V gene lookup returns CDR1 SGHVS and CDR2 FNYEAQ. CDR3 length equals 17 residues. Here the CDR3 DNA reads TGTGCCAGCAGCCCTTACGCCGGGACATCCCCCAACTATGGCTACACCTTC. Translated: CASSPYAGTSPNYGYTF.

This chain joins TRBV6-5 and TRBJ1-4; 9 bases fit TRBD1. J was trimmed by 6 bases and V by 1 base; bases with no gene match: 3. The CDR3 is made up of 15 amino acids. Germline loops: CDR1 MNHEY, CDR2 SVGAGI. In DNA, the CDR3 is TGTGCCAGCAGTTACTTCCGGGACAGGGATGAAAAACTGTTTTTT. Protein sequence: CASSYFRDRDEKLFF.

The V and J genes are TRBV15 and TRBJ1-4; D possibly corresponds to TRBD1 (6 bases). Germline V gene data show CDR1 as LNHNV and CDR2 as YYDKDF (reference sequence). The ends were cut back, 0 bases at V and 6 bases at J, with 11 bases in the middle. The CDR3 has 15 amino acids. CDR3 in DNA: TGTGCCACCAGCAGAGACAGGGGTTGGGATGAAAAACTGTTTTTT. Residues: CATSRDRGWDEKLFF. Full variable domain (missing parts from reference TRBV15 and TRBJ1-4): DAMVIQNPRYQVTQFGKPVTLSCSQTLNHNVMYWYQQKSSQAPKLLFHYYDKDFNNEADTPDNFQSRRPNTSFCFLDIRSPGLGDTAMYLCATSRDRGWDEKLFFGSGTQLSVL.

CDR3 protein: CASSGTSGRANIQYF. CDR3 in DNA: TGTGCCAGCAGCGGGACTAGCGGGAGGGCAAACATTCAGTACTTC. The chain employs TRBV11-2 and TRBJ2-4; 16 bases fit TRBD2. CDR1 is SGHAT, CDR2 FQNNGV, per germline. CDR3 length: 15 amino acids. V was clipped by 5 bases and J by 6 bases; unmatched bases: 1.

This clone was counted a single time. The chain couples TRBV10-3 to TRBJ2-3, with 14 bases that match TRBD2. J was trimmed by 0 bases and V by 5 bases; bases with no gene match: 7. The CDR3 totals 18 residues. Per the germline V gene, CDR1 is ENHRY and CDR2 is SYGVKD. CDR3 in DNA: TGTGCCATCAGTCCGGGACTAGCGGGAGTCGGGAGCACAGATACGCAGTATTTT. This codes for CAISPGLAGVGSTDTQYF.

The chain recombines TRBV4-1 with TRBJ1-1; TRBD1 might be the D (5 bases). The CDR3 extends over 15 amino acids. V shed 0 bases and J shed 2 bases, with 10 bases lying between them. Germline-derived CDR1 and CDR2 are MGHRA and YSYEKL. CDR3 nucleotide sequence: TGCGCCAGCAGCCAAGAATGGCGGACAAACACTGAAGCTTTCTTT. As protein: CASSQEWRTNTEAFF.

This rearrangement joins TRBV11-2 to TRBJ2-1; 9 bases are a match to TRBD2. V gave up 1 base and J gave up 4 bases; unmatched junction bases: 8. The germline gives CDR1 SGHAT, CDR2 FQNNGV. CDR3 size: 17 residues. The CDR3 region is CASSLASSGRNYNEQFF. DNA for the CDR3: TGTGCCAGCAGCTTAGCGTCGAGCGGGAGGAATTACAATGAGCAGTTCTTC.

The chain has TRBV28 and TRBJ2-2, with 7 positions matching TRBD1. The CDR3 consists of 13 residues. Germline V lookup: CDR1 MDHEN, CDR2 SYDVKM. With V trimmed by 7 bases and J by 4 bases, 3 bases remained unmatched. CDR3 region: CASKTGTTGELFF. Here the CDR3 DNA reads TGTGCCAGCAAGACAGGGACCACCGGGGAGCTGTTTTTT.

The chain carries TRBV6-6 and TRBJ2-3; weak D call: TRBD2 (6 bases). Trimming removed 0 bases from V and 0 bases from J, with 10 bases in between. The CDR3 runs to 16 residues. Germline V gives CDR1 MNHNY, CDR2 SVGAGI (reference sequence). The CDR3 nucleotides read TGTGCCAGCAGTTACTCGCCGGGACTTAGCACAGATACGCAGTATTTT. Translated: CASSYSPGLSTDTQYF.

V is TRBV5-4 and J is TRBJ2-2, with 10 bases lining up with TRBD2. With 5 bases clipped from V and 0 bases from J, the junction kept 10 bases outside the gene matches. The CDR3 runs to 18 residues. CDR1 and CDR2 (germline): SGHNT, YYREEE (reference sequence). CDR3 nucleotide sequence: TGTGCCAGCAGTTCTAGCGGGGGAGCTCTCGCGAACACCGGGGAGCTGTTTTTT. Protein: CASSSSGGALANTGELFF.

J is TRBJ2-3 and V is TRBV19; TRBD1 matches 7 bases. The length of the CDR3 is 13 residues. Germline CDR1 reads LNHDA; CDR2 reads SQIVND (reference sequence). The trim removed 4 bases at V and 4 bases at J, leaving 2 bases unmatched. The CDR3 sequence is CASSRGQSDTQYF. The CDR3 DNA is TGTGCCAGTAGTAGGGGACAGTCAGATACGCAGTATTTT.

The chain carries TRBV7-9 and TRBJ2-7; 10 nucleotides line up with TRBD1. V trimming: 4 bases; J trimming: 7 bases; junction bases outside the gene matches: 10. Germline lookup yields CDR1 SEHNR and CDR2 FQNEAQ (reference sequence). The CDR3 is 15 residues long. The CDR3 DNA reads TGTGCCAGCAGCTCGCCGAGACAGGGGGCCTGGGAGCAGTACTTC. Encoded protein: CASSSPRQGAWEQYF.

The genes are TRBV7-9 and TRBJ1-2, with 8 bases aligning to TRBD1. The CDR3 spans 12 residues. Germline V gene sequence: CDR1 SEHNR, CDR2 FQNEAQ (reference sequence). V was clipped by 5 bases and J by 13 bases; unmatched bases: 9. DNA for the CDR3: TGTGCCAGCAGCGCCGGACAGGGCCTGGTCACCTTC. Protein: CASSAGQGLVTF.